These 21 T cell receptor beta chains came from one sample sequenced in a study of memory CD4+ T cells and cytomegalovirus serostatus. Sequencing was performed with immunoSEQ multiplex PCR; in TCRdb, only in-frame clones are kept and a portion is missing. There are about 64,000 clones in the sample; 60% to 80% occur only once, and about 1% lies in the top ten. The sort gate was single viable CD3+CD4+CD8-CD45RO+ cells for memory CD4+ T cells. Source material: memory CD4+ T cells from blood. The receptors here all came from an adult in good health and CMV-seronegative.

This chain links TRBV2 with TRBJ1-5; 9 nucleotides agree with TRBD1. J was trimmed by 5 bases and V by 6 bases; bases with no gene match: 5. The CDR3 has 14 residues. Looked up from germline, CDR1 is SNHLY and CDR2 is FYNNEI. In DNA form, the CDR3 reads TGTGCCAGCAGCGCTACAGGGGGCCATCAGCCCCAGCATTTT. Protein sequence: CASSATGGHQPQHF.

V is TRBV28 and J is TRBJ2-3; 7 bases align to TRBD2. Germline loops: CDR1 MDHEN, CDR2 SYDVKM. The CDR3 contains 14 residues. V was clipped by 1 base and J by 4 bases; unmatched bases: 2. The CDR3 loop reads CASSLSSGSDTQYF. The CDR3 coding sequence is TGTGCCAGCAGTTTATCTAGCGGTTCAGATACGCAGTATTTT.

The gene calls are TRBV5-1 and TRBJ2-1, with D perhaps matching TRBD1 or TRBD2 (5 bases each). CDR1 and CDR2 from the germline V gene are SGHRS and YFSETQ. The length of the CDR3 is 15 residues. V was trimmed by 7 bases and J by 3 bases, leaving 17 bases between them. CDR3 protein: CASQPGTTFYNEQFF. The CDR3 bases are TGCGCCAGCCAACCCGGGACCACCTTCTACAATGAGCAGTTCTTC.

V and J are TRBV2 and TRBJ1-5; no definite D call. Germline V gives CDR1 SNHLY, CDR2 FYNNEI. The germline V and J ends were trimmed by 6 bases and 0 bases, with 12 bases remaining between them. This CDR3 is 15 amino acids long. In DNA, the CDR3 is TGTGCCAGCAGCACCTCCAGGTTTAGCAATCAGCCCCAGCATTTT. The encoded protein is CASSTSRFSNQPQHF. The full variable domain, completed using reference TRBV2 and TRBJ1-5, is EPEVTQTPSHQVTQMGQEVILRCVPISNHLYFYWYRQILGQKVEFLVSFYNNEISEKSEIFDDQFSVERPDGSNFTLKIRSTKLEDSAMYFCASSTSRFSNQPQHFGDGTRLSIL.

The V call is TRBV5-1, the J call TRBJ2-5; D is unclear. The CDR3 has 12 residues. From germline, CDR1 is SGHRS and CDR2 YFSETQ. V lost 0 bases to trimming and J lost 1 base, with 1 base between them. CDR3: CASSLAQETQYF. CDR3 DNA sequence: TGCGCCAGCAGCTTGGCCCAAGAGACCCAGTACTTC.

The genes are TRBV5-1 and TRBJ1-4; D possibly corresponds to TRBD1 (5 bases). CDR1 is SGHRS and CDR2 is YFSETQ in the germline V gene. With 7 bases removed from V and 7 bases from J, the gap between germline ends came to 14 bases. This CDR3 is 13 amino acids long. CDR3 bases: TGCGCCAGCCAGGGAGGGCCTAGTGAAAAACTGTTTTTT. This codes for CASQGGPSEKLFF.

The gene calls are TRBV2 and TRBJ2-3; 10 positions match TRBD2. Germline V CDR1 and CDR2: SNHLY, FYNNEI. The length of the CDR3 is 15 residues. J gave up 8 bases and V 7 bases, and 12 bases lay outside the gene matches. The CDR3 is CASNPQAGGQGTQYF. The CDR3 nucleotides are TGTGCCAGCAATCCTCAAGCGGGGGGGCAGGGTACGCAGTATTTT.

The chain links TRBV30 to TRBJ2-7; TRBD2 matches at 13 bases. Germline V gene data show CDR1 as GTSNPN and CDR2 as SVGIG (reference sequence). The CDR3 covers 14 residues. V shed 4 bases and J 3 bases; nucleotides not matched to a gene: 3. CDR3 DNA sequence: TGTGCCTGGACCCGGACTAGCGGGAGCTACGAGCAGTACTTC. This translates into CAWTRTSGSYEQYF.

This clone was recorded once. Here the CDR3 reads CASSLGDRGVQETQYF. For the CDR3, the DNA is TGTGCCAGCAGCCTGGGTGACAGGGGGGTCCAAGAGACCCAGTACTTC. The chain links TRBV7-9 to TRBJ2-5; the match to TRBD1 covers 9 bases. Germline V gives CDR1 SEHNR, CDR2 FQNEAQ (reference sequence). The junction had 8 bases not matched to a gene; V was cut back by 5 bases and J by 1 base. The CDR3 is made up of 16 amino acids.

The rearrangement links TRBV6-1 to TRBJ1-3; D is unresolved. Trimming took 3 bases from V and 0 from J, leaving 15 bases between them. The CDR3 is 17 residues long. Per the germline V gene, CDR1 is MNHNS and CDR2 is SASEGT. The chain's CDR3 is CASSEVHGRTSGNTIYF. DNA of the CDR3: TGTGCCAGCAGTGAGGTACACGGGAGGACCTCTGGAAACACCATATATTTT.

J is TRBJ2-7 and V is TRBV28; D gene uncertain. V lost 6 bases, J lost 3 bases, and 12 bases lay in between. CDR3 length equals 13 residues. Germline CDR1 reads MDHEN; CDR2 reads SYDVKM. CDR3 protein: CASSGVLGYEQYF. In DNA, the CDR3 is TGTGCCAGCAGCGGCGTCCTGGGCTACGAGCAGTACTTC.

The CDR3 sequence is CASSRPGLRTGELFF. The CDR3 region has the DNA TGTGCCAGCAGTCGGCCGGGACTACGAACCGGGGAGCTGTTTTTT. V gene TRBV11-2 combines with J gene TRBJ2-2, with 7 bases that match TRBD2. From germline, CDR1 is SGHAT and CDR2 FQNNGV. The CDR3 contains 15 residues. Losses at the gene ends were 6 bases for V and 5 bases for J; bases not matched to a gene: 9.

This chain links TRBV28 with TRBJ1-5, with D perhaps TRBD1 (6 bases). The V end was cut by 6 bases, the J end by 6 bases, with 18 bases between. The CDR3 contains 15 residues. CDR1 is MDHEN and CDR2 is SYDVKM in the germline V gene. The CDR3, as DNA: TGTGCCAGCAGCTTGCTATCAGGGGATGGTCAGCCCCAGCATTTT. It translates to CASSLLSGDGQPQHF.

In its sample, this clone was seen a few times. The V and J genes are TRBV4-1 and TRBJ1-5; possible D gene TRBD1, 6 bases. Germline values: CDR1 MGHRA, CDR2 YSYEKL. The CDR3 runs to 16 residues. Trimming left V 0 bases short and J 3 bases short, with 12 bases between. Here the CDR3 DNA reads TGCGCCAGCAGCCAAGATCCTGGACAGTCCAATCAGCCCCAGCATTTT. Translation: CASSQDPGQSNQPQHF.

DNA for the CDR3: TGTGCCAGTAGTGAACAGGGGGCGGGAGGCACTGAAGCTTTCTTT. The encoded protein is CASSEQGAGGTEAFF. The chain carries TRBV19 and TRBJ1-1, with TRBD1 matching 9 bases. Germline V gene lookup returns CDR1 LNHDA and CDR2 SQIVND (reference sequence). With V trimmed by 5 bases and J by 4 bases, 8 bases remained unmatched. The CDR3 covers 15 residues.

This clone turned up a few times. J is TRBJ1-2 and V is TRBV28; unclear D gene. Germline CDR1 reads MDHEN; CDR2 reads SYDVKM. The germline V and J ends were trimmed by 5 bases and 4 bases, with 8 bases remaining between them. This CDR3 spans 12 amino acids. CDR3 amino acids: CASSPLVYGYTF. The DNA for the CDR3 is TGTGCCAGCAGTCCCCTCGTCTATGGCTACACCTTC.

This clone was detected only once. The chain joins TRBV10-3 to TRBJ2-5; TRBD2 matches at 9 bases. Germline trimming cut 3 bases from V and 4 bases from J; bases unmatched to any gene: 12. CDR1 is ENHRY and CDR2 is SYGVKD in the germline V gene. The CDR3 contains 17 residues. The CDR3: CAISDSRAGGPIETQYF. The CDR3 coding sequence is TGTGCCATCAGTGATAGCAGGGCGGGAGGGCCCATAGAGACCCAGTACTTC.

This clone was counted a few times. V and J are TRBV7-3 and TRBJ1-1; D call uncertain. The CDR3 length is 13 residues. Looked up from germline, CDR1 is SGHTA and CDR2 is FQGTGA. V gave up 4 bases and J gave up 4 bases, with 10 bases separating them. DNA of the CDR3: TGTGCCAGCAGCTCCCAGCGGGGCACTGAAGCTTTCTTT. Its translation is CASSSQRGTEAFF.

The chain joins TRBV6-5 to TRBJ2-5; D gene ambiguous. Germline V lookup: CDR1 MNHEY, CDR2 SVGAGI. The ends were cut back, 4 bases at V and 5 bases at J, with 8 bases in the middle. The CDR3 totals 12 residues. The DNA of the CDR3 is TGTGCCAGCAGTTCCCTCGGGGAGACCCAGTACTTC. This codes for CASSSLGETQYF.

V gene TRBV27 combines with J gene TRBJ2-2; 9 bases agree with TRBD1. There are 15 residues in the CDR3. Germline V lookup: CDR1 MNHEY, CDR2 SMNVEV (reference sequence). V shed 5 bases and J 4 bases; nucleotides not matched to a gene: 5. The CDR3 region has the DNA TGTGCCAGCAGTCTAGGGACAGGGCGCACCGGGGAGCTGTTTTTT. Amino acids: CASSLGTGRTGELFF.

The CDR3 DNA is TGTGCCAGCACCTACGGGGAGGGACAACAGCCCCAGCATTTT. Translated, it gives CASTYGEGQQPQHF. This rearrangement joins TRBV6-6 to TRBJ1-5, with a possible D match to TRBD1 (6 bases). Trimming stripped 7 bases from V and 7 bases from J, with 17 bases between. CDR3 length: 14 amino acids. The germline V gene has CDR1 MNHNY and CDR2 SVGAGI (reference sequence).